What follows describes a single TCR beta chain. Its cognate antigen is unknown. Germline V gives CDR1 SGHNT, CDR2 YYREEE (reference sequence). The CDR3 loop spans 16 amino acids. J was trimmed by 0 bases and V by 3 bases; bases with no gene match: 3. This sample is drawn from a study of long-term antiretroviral therapy in people with HIV. Study findings and constraints: Those clones which expanded before ART made up the dominant part of the repertoire at all time points. For ART adherence, viral resistance and therapy changes, no data were available.

From each donor, at least one pre-ART PBMC sample and at least two post-ART PBMC samples were obtained. The libraries were made with immunoSEQ v3.0 at survey level. The protocol was immunoSEQ multiplex PCR, while the TCRdb copy is restricted to in-frame clones and leaves out a portion. Among 13,000 or so clones listed, 80% were seen once. The chain uses TRBV5-4 and TRBJ1-4; 9 bases fit TRBD1. The sequence was collected from a man between 40 and 49 years old with HIV. Specimen: unsorted PBMCs, collected 3.2 years before starting antiretroviral therapy. The CDR3: CASSSGQGATNEKLFF. The CDR3 nucleotides read TGTGCCAGCAGCTCGGGACAGGGAGCAACTAATGAAAAACTGTTTTTT.